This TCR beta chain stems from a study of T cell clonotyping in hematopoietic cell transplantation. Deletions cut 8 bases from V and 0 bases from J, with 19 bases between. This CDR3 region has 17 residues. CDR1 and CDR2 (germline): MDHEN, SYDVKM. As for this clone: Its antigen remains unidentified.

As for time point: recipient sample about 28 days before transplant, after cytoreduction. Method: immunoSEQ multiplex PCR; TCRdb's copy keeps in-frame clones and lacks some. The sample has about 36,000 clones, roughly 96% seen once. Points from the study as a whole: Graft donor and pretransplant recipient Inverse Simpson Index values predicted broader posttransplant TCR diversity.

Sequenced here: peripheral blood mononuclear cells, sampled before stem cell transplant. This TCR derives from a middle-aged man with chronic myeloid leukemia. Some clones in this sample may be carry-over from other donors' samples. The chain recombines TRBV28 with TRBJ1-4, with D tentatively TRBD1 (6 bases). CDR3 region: CASGSGGRGATNEKLFF. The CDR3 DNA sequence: TGTGCCAGCGGATCAGGCGGCAGGGGTGCAACTAATGAAAAACTGTTTTTT.